A single sample is the source of the 27 T cell receptor beta chains below, sequenced in a study of shared T cell receptors in the human thymus. Clones were read by immunoSEQ multiplex PCR, and TCRdb kept only the in-frame ones, dropping some. The table has 700,000 or so clones, over 75% seen once. The same sample was also used in a study of human thymus T cells.

Input material: thymocytes. The receptors derive from a girl under three years old with a congenital heart defect.

The count of this clone is one. V usage is TRBV10-3 and J usage is TRBJ2-1; 7 nucleotides agree with TRBD2. V lost 9 bases to trimming and J lost 4 bases; unmatched junction nucleotides: 9. CDR1 is ENHRY and CDR2 is SYGVKD in the germline V gene. The CDR3 consists of 14 residues. DNA for the CDR3: TGTGCCATAATGGGGCAGGGAGGGTACAATGAGCAGTTCTTC. Translation: CAIMGQGGYNEQFF.

This chain joins TRBV6-1 and TRBJ1-2; tentatively, D is TRBD1 (5 bases). V was shortened by 6 bases and J by 0 bases, with 8 bases between the two germline ends. Germline CDR1 is MNHNS and CDR2 is SASEGT. The CDR3 is 13 amino acids. The chain's CDR3 is CASSGTPNYGYTF. DNA for the CDR3: TGTGCCAGCAGCGGGACTCCTAACTATGGCTACACCTTC.

The chain joins TRBV5-1 to TRBJ1-1; maybe TRBD1 (6 bases). V was pared by 3 bases and J by 4 bases, with 16 bases between. Germline V gene lookup returns CDR1 SGHRS and CDR2 YFSETQ. This CDR3 is built from 15 residues. The CDR3 DNA follows: TGCGCCAGCAGCTCAGATAACAGGGTTGTCACTGAAGCTTTCTTT. Residues: CASSSDNRVVTEAFF.

The chain links TRBV18 to TRBJ1-1; 9 nucleotides line up with TRBD1. The CDR3 extends over 17 amino acids. Trimming at V came to 1 base and at J to 4 bases, leaving 10 bases not matched to a gene. The V gene's germline CDR1 is KGHSH and CDR2 LQKENI. CDR3 DNA: TGTGCCAGCTCACCACTTCGGACAGGGGAGGGATGCACTGAAGCTTTCTTT. It yields the protein CASSPLRTGEGCTEAFF.

The rearrangement links TRBV28 to TRBJ1-1, with 8 bases lining up with TRBD1. This CDR3 has 15 amino acids. The V and J ends lost 3 bases and 0 bases, in that order; junction bases with no gene match: 3. The germline CDR1 and CDR2 sequences are MDHEN and SYDVKM. The DNA of the CDR3 is TGTGCCAGCAGTTTGGGCAGGGGGCTGAACACTGAAGCTTTCTTT. Amino acids: CASSLGRGLNTEAFF. Based on the CDR3 plus reference TRBV28 and TRBJ1-1, the full variable domain is DVKVTQSSRYLVKRTGEKVFLECVQDMDHENMFWYRQDPGLGLRLIYFSYDVKMKEKGDIPEGYSVSREKKERFSLILESASTNQTSMYLCASSLGRGLNTEAFFGQGTRLTVV.

The V call is TRBV5-1, the J call TRBJ2-5; maybe TRBD1 (6 bases). The CDR3 extends over 13 amino acids. V was trimmed by 3 bases and J by 5 bases, leaving 11 bases between them. The V gene's germline CDR1 is SGHRS and CDR2 YFSETQ. The CDR3 DNA sequence: TGCGCCAGCAGCTCATACAGGGTTGAGACCCAGTACTTC. Amino acids: CASSSYRVETQYF.

The chain is built from TRBV28 and TRBJ1-2; 12 bases match TRBD1. Germline-derived CDR1 and CDR2 are MDHEN and SYDVKM. V shed 4 bases, J shed 6 bases, and the junction held 9 bases outside the gene matches. The CDR3 has 16 residues. The CDR3 nucleotides read TGTGCCAGCAGTTCCCTCCCGGGACAGGGGGCCCATGGCTACACCTTC. Translation: CASSSLPGQGAHGYTF.

This chain uses TRBV2 with TRBJ1-4; D perhaps matches TRBD1 (6 bases). CDR3 length: 14 amino acids. Germline-derived CDR1 and CDR2 are SNHLY and FYNNEI. Deletions cut 5 bases from V and 8 bases from J, with 15 bases between. Here the CDR3 reads CASSYTGPGEKLFF. CDR3 coding DNA: TGTGCCAGCAGTTATACAGGGCCGGGAGAAAAACTGTTTTTT.

This clone was seen a handful of times. The gene calls are TRBV5-5 and TRBJ2-7, with D perhaps TRBD2 (5 bases). Per the germline V gene, CDR1 is SGHKS and CDR2 is YYEKEE (reference sequence). Trimming left V 1 base short and J 3 bases short, with 11 bases between. The CDR3 consists of 14 residues. CDR3 residues: CASSLSRGDYEQYF. The CDR3 bases are TGTGCCAGCAGCTTGAGTCGGGGAGACTACGAGCAGTACTTC.

As regards this clone: One end of the junction fails to match germline, which may point to a read error. This rearrangement joins TRBV19 to TRBJ2-3; D is unclear. The CDR3 runs 13 residues. Per the germline V gene, CDR1 is LNHDA and CDR2 is SQIVND (reference sequence). The CDR3 coding sequence is TGTGCCAGTAGTCTGAGGAGCATAGATACGCAGTATTTT. This translates into CASSLRSIDTQYF.

This clone was seen more than once but under ten times. The rearrangement links TRBV9 to TRBJ2-2; TRBD1 is a possible D gene (7 bases). The V and J ends lost 3 bases and 0 bases respectively, with 27 bases between them. CDR3 length equals 21 residues. Germline-derived CDR1 and CDR2 are SGDLS and YYNGEE. Written as DNA, the CDR3 is TGTGCCAGCAGCGCACGAAGGAGGGGACAGCCTAGCCCTACGAACACCGGGGAGCTGTTTTTT. Residues: CASSARRRGQPSPTNTGELFF.

The chain is built from TRBV27 and TRBJ2-2, with D possibly matching TRBD1 (6 bases). Germline CDR1 MNHEY, CDR2 SMNVEV (reference sequence). This CDR3 is built from 13 residues. V lost 6 bases and J 5 bases, leaving 10 bases between the germline ends. The CDR3 is CASSVRGTGELFF. CDR3 coding DNA: TGTGCCAGCAGCGTAAGGGGGACCGGGGAGCTGTTTTTT.

The rearrangement uses TRBV28 and TRBJ1-4; TRBD1 matches 7 bases. The CDR3 runs to 13 residues. V gave up 8 bases and J gave up 7 bases; unmatched junction bases: 7. Germline CDR1 reads MDHEN; CDR2 reads SYDVKM. The CDR3 DNA reads TGTGCCAGCCATACAGGGGAAGGTGAAAAACTGTTTTTT. Protein sequence: CASHTGEGEKLFF.

This sequence joins TRBV7-9 and TRBJ2-7, with 7 positions matching TRBD2. After removal of 6 bases from V and 4 bases from J, the junction contained 0 bases not matched to a gene. Germline V gives CDR1 SEHNR, CDR2 FQNEAQ (reference sequence). This CDR3 is 11 amino acids long. The CDR3 bases are TGTGCCAGCAGACTAGCGTACGAGCAGTACTTC. This codes for CASRLAYEQYF.

This chain joins TRBV5-5 and TRBJ2-7; 11 nucleotides line up with TRBD1. Germline loops: CDR1 SGHKS, CDR2 YYEKEE (reference sequence). V was pared by 1 base and J by 0 bases, with 12 bases of the junction left unmatched. This CDR3 is 19 amino acids long. The CDR3 nucleotides read TGTGCCAGCAGCTTGCGGTCCCGGACAGGGGGCCTAAACTCCTACGAGCAGTACTTC. This translates into CASSLRSRTGGLNSYEQYF.

The chain employs TRBV18 and TRBJ1-2; 7 bases line up with TRBD1. Germline V gene lookup returns CDR1 KGHSH and CDR2 LQKENI. The CDR3 contains 16 residues. The V and J ends lost 3 bases and 4 bases, in that order; junction bases with no gene match: 11. The chain's CDR3 is CASSPWTGQMFYGYTF. CDR3 in DNA: TGTGCCAGCTCACCCTGGACAGGCCAGATGTTCTATGGCTACACCTTC.

This clone was picked up one time. The V call is TRBV11-2, the J call TRBJ1-2, with D perhaps matching TRBD1 (5 bases). Trimming left V 0 bases short and J 2 bases short, with 19 bases between. The CDR3 is made up of 18 amino acids. Germline V gene sequence: CDR1 SGHAT, CDR2 FQNNGV. The chain's CDR3 is CASSLDAWPDSRNYGYTF. CDR3 DNA: TGTGCCAGCAGCTTAGATGCGTGGCCTGACAGTCGAAACTATGGCTACACCTTC. Full variable domain (outside the CDR3, taken from reference TRBV11-2 and TRBJ1-2): EAGVAQSPRYKIIEKRQSVAFWCNPISGHATLYWYQQILGQGPKLLIQFQNNGVVDDSQLPKDRFSAERLKGVDSTLKIQPAKLEDSAVYLCASSLDAWPDSRNYGYTFGSGTRLTVV.

V usage is TRBV27 and J usage is TRBJ2-5; D uncertain. V was shortened by 3 bases and J by 7 bases, with 12 bases between the two germline ends. The CDR3 is 13 residues long. CDR1 and CDR2 from the germline V gene are MNHEY and SMNVEV (reference sequence). The CDR3: CASSFKLPGTQYF. CDR3 in DNA: TGTGCCAGCAGTTTCAAACTTCCGGGGACCCAGTACTTC.

The chain joins TRBV15 to TRBJ1-1, with TRBD1 matching 7 bases. Germline V gives CDR1 LNHNV, CDR2 YYDKDF (reference sequence). This CDR3 is built from 18 residues. J gave up 1 base and V 0 bases, and 11 bases lay outside the gene matches. The CDR3 region is CATSRDHQGGSGNTEAFF. CDR3 nucleotide sequence: TGTGCCACCAGCAGAGATCATCAGGGGGGCTCGGGGAACACTGAAGCTTTCTTT.

The DNA of the CDR3 is TGTGCCAGCAGCCCCAACCGGGGGGGGCGCACCTACAATGAGCAGTTCTTC. Protein: CASSPNRGGRTYNEQFF. The chain links TRBV28 to TRBJ2-1; TRBD2 agrees at 8 bases. V lost 6 bases, J lost 2 bases, and 12 bases stayed unmatched. CDR1 and CDR2 (germline): MDHEN, SYDVKM. The CDR3 spans 17 residues.

V usage is TRBV28 and J usage is TRBJ2-7; 9 positions match TRBD2. There are 16 residues in the CDR3. The V gene end was trimmed by 2 bases and the J gene end by 0 bases; junction bases not matched to a gene: 5. Germline loops: CDR1 MDHEN, CDR2 SYDVKM. This chain's CDR3 is CASSLPSGGHSYEQYF. In DNA form, the CDR3 reads TGTGCCAGCAGTTTACCCAGCGGGGGGCACTCCTACGAGCAGTACTTC.

The chain combines TRBV7-8 with TRBJ2-7; the match to TRBD2 covers 7 bases. Germline trimming cut 1 base from V and 5 bases from J; bases unmatched to any gene: 11. The CDR3 has 16 residues. Per the germline V gene, CDR1 is SGHVS and CDR2 is FQNEAQ. The CDR3: CASSLVRGDPYDEQYF. The CDR3 DNA reads as TGTGCCAGCAGCTTAGTTCGGGGGGACCCCTACGACGAGCAGTACTTC.

V usage is TRBV9 and J usage is TRBJ1-2; possible D gene TRBD1, 6 bases. This CDR3 has 18 residues. Germline V gives CDR1 SGDLS, CDR2 YYNGEE. V lost 5 bases, J lost 1 base, and 24 bases lay in between. CDR3 sequence reads: CASSGESHGTHFNYGYTF. In nucleotides, the CDR3 is TGTGCCAGCAGTGGAGAGTCCCACGGGACACATTTTAACTATGGCTACACCTTC.

The CDR3 region has the DNA TGTGCCAGCAGCGGATCGGACAGGCGCAATCAGCCCCAGCATTTT. As protein: CASSGSDRRNQPQHF. The chain carries TRBV7-2 and TRBJ1-5; 7 bases align to TRBD1. The CDR3 covers 15 residues. V trimming: 5 bases; J trimming: 2 bases; junction bases outside the gene matches: 6. CDR1 SGHTA and CDR2 FQGNSA come from the germline V gene. The entire variable domain, with the rest obtained from reference TRBV7-2 and TRBJ1-5, is as follows: GAGVSQSPSNKVTEKGKDVELRCDPISGHTALYWYRQSLGQGLEFLIYFQGNSAPDKSGLPSDRFSAERTGGSVSTLTIQRTQQEDSAVYLCASSGSDRRNQPQHFGDGTRLSIL.

The chain employs TRBV7-9 and TRBJ2-7, with 7 bases that match TRBD1. V shed 0 bases, J shed 1 base, and the junction held 9 bases outside the gene matches. The germline V gene has CDR1 SEHNR and CDR2 FQNEAQ (reference sequence). The CDR3 totals 17 residues. The CDR3 region has the DNA TGTGCCAGCAGCTTAGCGGGTTGGGGGACAGCATCCTACGAGCAGTACTTC. Protein product: CASSLAGWGTASYEQYF.

The gene calls are TRBV27 and TRBJ1-5; TRBD1 is a possible D gene (5 bases). CDR1 and CDR2 from the germline V gene are MNHEY and SMNVEV (reference sequence). The CDR3 has 17 residues. V lost 4 bases and J 7 bases, leaving 23 bases between the germline ends. CDR3 in amino acids: CASSSHQGGVMYQPQHF. The CDR3 nucleotides are TGTGCCAGCAGTTCCCATCAGGGAGGGGTAATGTACCAGCCCCAGCATTTT.

The rearrangement uses TRBV19 and TRBJ2-6, with 8 positions matching TRBD1. Trimming removed 6 bases from V and 0 bases from J; junction bases left unmatched: 4. The CDR3 has 16 amino acids. CDR1 LNHDA and CDR2 SQIVND come from the germline V gene (reference sequence). The CDR3 region is CASRGDRRSGANVLTF. The DNA of the CDR3 is TGTGCCAGTAGGGGGGACAGGCGCTCTGGGGCCAACGTCCTGACTTTC.